The next 30 T cell receptor beta chains were all read from a single sample in a study of blood T cell repertoires in COVID-19. The repertoire was sequenced with immunoSEQ multiplex PCR; TCRdb's copy has only in-frame clones and lacks some. Of under 150,000 clones in the sample, approximately 88% were seen once. The sample was peripheral blood. The source is a human donor in a cohort sampled during active COVID-19.

The chain carries TRBV3-1 (or the pseudogene TRBV3-2) and TRBJ2-5; 7 nucleotides line up with TRBD2. The V and J ends lost 5 bases and 4 bases, in that order; junction bases with no gene match: 10. This CDR3 is built from 15 residues. Per germline, CDR1 LGHDT and CDR2 YNNKEL (reference sequence). The CDR3 sequence: CASSSSAGEGETQYF. For the CDR3, the DNA is TGTGCCAGCAGCTCCTCGGCCGGGGAGGGAGAGACCCAGTACTTC.

V gene TRBV2 combines with J gene TRBJ1-4; D not resolved. CDR1 SNHLY and CDR2 FYNNEI come from the germline V gene. V was clipped by 5 bases and J by 3 bases, with 25 bases between them. This CDR3 is 19 amino acids long. CDR3 sequence reads: CASSPGLSAGVGANEKLFF. Written as DNA, the CDR3 is TGTGCCAGCAGTCCCGGACTCAGCGCCGGAGTCGGGGCTAATGAAAAACTGTTTTTT.

J is TRBJ2-1 and V is TRBV5-1; 9 bases map to TRBD1. The V gene's germline CDR1 is SGHRS and CDR2 YFSETQ. The trim removed 3 bases at V and 0 bases at J, leaving 1 base unmatched. This CDR3 is 15 amino acids long. The CDR3 spells CASSWGQGSYNEQFF. The DNA for the CDR3 is TGCGCCAGCAGCTGGGGACAGGGCTCCTACAATGAGCAGTTCTTC. Full variable domain (remainder filled in from reference TRBV5-1 and TRBJ2-1): KAGVTQTPRYLIKTRGQQVTLSCSPISGHRSVSWYQQTPGQGLQFLFEYFSETQRNKGNFPGRFSGRQFSNSRSEMNVSTLELGDSALYLCASSWGQGSYNEQFFGPGTRLTVL.

The chain employs TRBV29-1 and TRBJ2-7; D is unresolved. Trimming left V 4 bases short and J 2 bases short, with 12 bases between. Germline-derived CDR1 and CDR2 are SQVTM and ANQGSEA. The CDR3 is 13 residues long. CDR3 nucleotide sequence: TGCAGCGTTGTACCCGGGTCTACCTACGAGCAGTACTTC. Its translation: CSVVPGSTYEQYF.

This rearrangement joins TRBV5-1 to TRBJ1-2; D ambiguous. The CDR3 has 13 amino acids. V was trimmed by 3 bases and J by 7 bases, leaving 13 bases between them. CDR1 SGHRS and CDR2 YFSETQ come from the germline V gene. The CDR3 loop is CASSSAFGGGYTF. CDR3 coding DNA: TGCGCCAGCAGCTCCGCGTTTGGTGGTGGCTACACCTTC.

The rearrangement links TRBV27 to TRBJ2-4; 11 positions match TRBD1. Germline CDR1 and CDR2: MNHEY and SMNVEV (reference sequence). V shed 5 bases, J shed 7 bases, and the junction held 4 bases outside the gene matches. The CDR3 consists of 14 residues. The CDR3 loop reads CASSLGTGGNIQYF. CDR3 DNA: TGTGCCAGCAGTCTAGGGACAGGGGGGAACATTCAGTACTTC.

The gene calls are TRBV5-1 and TRBJ2-1, with D possibly matching TRBD1 (5 bases). The CDR3 spans 15 residues. Deletions cut 3 bases from V and 0 bases from J, with 10 bases between. The germline V gene encodes CDR1 SGHRS and CDR2 YFSETQ. CDR3 in amino acids: CASSWSQGSYNEQFF. CDR3 nucleotides: TGCGCCAGCAGCTGGAGCCAGGGCTCCTACAATGAGCAGTTCTTC.

This chain links TRBV3-1 (or the pseudogene TRBV3-2) with TRBJ1-2; tentatively, D is TRBD1 (6 bases). The CDR3 sequence is 16 residues long. CDR1 is LGHDT and CDR2 is YNNKEL in the germline V gene (reference sequence). V dropped 5 bases and J dropped 0 bases, with 16 bases sitting between them. CDR3 in amino acids: CASSVTQGLANYGYTF. In nucleotides, the CDR3 is TGTGCCAGCAGCGTTACACAGGGACTAGCTAACTATGGCTACACCTTC.

The CDR3 protein is CASSLAPGLAGGLWYF. The CDR3 DNA is TGTGCCAGCAGCTTAGCCCCGGGACTAGCGGGGGGGCTGTGGTACTTC. The gene calls are TRBV7-6 and TRBJ2-7, with 16 bases aligning to TRBD2. The germline gives CDR1 SGHVS, CDR2 FNYEAQ. The trim removed 0 bases at V and 12 bases at J, leaving 8 bases unmatched. This CDR3 contains 16 residues.

This clone has a handful of counts. The chain recombines TRBV7-8 with TRBJ1-2; 10 nucleotides line up with TRBD1. Per germline, CDR1 SGHVS and CDR2 FQNEAQ. This CDR3 region has 15 residues. V trimming: 4 bases; J trimming: 6 bases; junction bases outside the gene matches: 8. CDR3 sequence: CASSSYSGTGDGYTF. The CDR3 bases are TGTGCCAGCAGCTCCTATAGCGGGACAGGGGATGGCTACACCTTC. The complete variable domain, with remaining parts taken from reference TRBV7-8 and TRBJ1-2, reads GAGVSQSPRYKVAKRGQDVALRCDPISGHVSLFWYQQALGQGPEFLTYFQNEAQLDKSGLPSDRFFAERPEGSVSTLKIQRTQQEDSAVYLCASSSYSGTGDGYTFGSGTRLTVV.

The chain carries TRBV5-1 and TRBJ2-5; 9 nucleotides line up with TRBD1. CDR1 SGHRS and CDR2 YFSETQ come from the germline V gene. The CDR3 covers 15 residues. The trim removed 0 bases at V and 10 bases at J, leaving 10 bases unmatched. The CDR3: CASSLAGTGREGQYF. Here the CDR3 DNA reads TGCGCCAGCAGCTTGGCCGGGACAGGGCGAGAGGGCCAGTACTTC.

V gene TRBV19 combines with J gene TRBJ2-2, with 7 bases fitting TRBD1. Germline loops: CDR1 LNHDA, CDR2 SQIVND (reference sequence). Germline trimming cut 4 bases from V and 6 bases from J; bases unmatched to any gene: 5. This CDR3 has 14 residues. The CDR3 spells CASSTQQGSGELFF. In nucleotides, the CDR3 is TGTGCCAGTAGTACCCAACAGGGGTCCGGGGAGCTGTTTTTT.

The genes are TRBV4-3 and TRBJ2-1, with 9 bases matching TRBD1. The CDR3 totals 15 residues. CDR1 and CDR2 from the germline V gene are LGHNA and YSLEER. V was pared by 4 bases and J by 2 bases, with 3 bases of the junction left unmatched. CDR3 nucleotides: TGCGCCAGCAGCCTAGGACAGGGGCCCTACAATGAGCAGTTCTTC. Protein product: CASSLGQGPYNEQFF.

The chain combines TRBV27 with TRBJ2-7; a weak D match, TRBD1 (6 bases). There are 15 residues in the CDR3. V lost 2 bases and J lost 6, with 17 bases in between. CDR1 and CDR2 (germline): MNHEY, SMNVEV (reference sequence). The CDR3 DNA sequence: TGTGCCAGCAGTTTACAAGGGGACACTTTATTCGAGCAGTACTTC. This gives the protein CASSLQGDTLFEQYF.

The chain combines TRBV12-3 or TRBV12-4 with TRBJ2-3; D perhaps matches TRBD2 (5 bases). Trimming removed 6 bases at V and 7 bases at J, with 8 bases between. There are 11 residues in the CDR3. Here the CDR3 reads CASRRGNTQYF. Written as DNA, the CDR3 is TGTGCCAGCAGGCGAGGGAATACGCAGTATTTT.

This chain links TRBV9 with TRBJ1-2; D not resolved. Trimming shortened V by 0 bases and J by 1 base, and 4 bases separated the two germline ends. The CDR3 covers 13 residues. Per germline, CDR1 SGDLS and CDR2 YYNGEE. The CDR3 loop reads CASSVGGNYGYTF. The CDR3 nucleotides read TGTGCCAGCAGCGTAGGAGGTAACTATGGCTACACCTTC.

This clone was detected a few times. V gene TRBV9 combines with J gene TRBJ1-4, with D perhaps matching TRBD1 (5 bases). Trimming cost V 4 bases and J 6 bases, with 19 bases left between them. The CDR3 extends over 16 amino acids. Germline loops: CDR1 SGDLS, CDR2 YYNGEE. The CDR3 sequence is CASSPSMTASHEKLFF. CDR3 sequence (DNA): TGTGCCAGCAGCCCTTCAATGACAGCATCTCATGAAAAACTGTTTTTT. Supplemented by reference TRBV9 and TRBJ1-4, the full variable domain reads DSGVTQTPKHLITATGQRVTLRCSPRSGDLSVYWYQQSLDQGLQFLIQYYNGEERAKGNILERFSAQQFPDLHSELNLSSLELGDSALYFCASSPSMTASHEKLFFGSGTQLSVL.

This clone was detected once. The chain has TRBV2 and TRBJ1-1, with D tentatively TRBD1 (6 bases). CDR3 length: 14 residues. V lost 4 bases, J lost 5 bases, and 14 bases lay in between. Germline values: CDR1 SNHLY, CDR2 FYNNEI. The DNA for the CDR3 is TGTGCCAGCAGTGGGGGGCGGGGAGGGACTGAAGCTTTCTTT. It specifies CASSGGRGGTEAFF.

This clone appeared a single time. CDR3 sequence (DNA): TGCAGCGGGGGGGCCCAGAACACTGAAGCTTTCTTT. Translation gives CSGGAQNTEAFF. V and J are TRBV29-1 and TRBJ1-1, with a weak D call TRBD1 (6 bases). Trimming stripped 7 bases from V and 1 base from J, with 10 bases between. This CDR3 spans 12 amino acids. The germline gives CDR1 SQVTM, CDR2 ANQGSEA.

Regarding this clone: The same CDR3 also results from other DNA sequences found in this sample. This sequence joins TRBV12-3 or TRBV12-4 and TRBJ1-2; a weak D match, TRBD1 (6 bases). V was shortened by 3 bases and J by 7 bases, with 12 bases between the two germline ends. This CDR3 comprises 13 residues. For the CDR3, the DNA is TGTGCCAGCAGTTTGGGCAGGGGTGGTGGCTACACCTTC. Translation: CASSLGRGGGYTF.

This clone was seen a handful of times. The V call is TRBV6-5, the J call TRBJ1-5, with D possibly TRBD1 on 6 matching bases. This CDR3 is 15 amino acids long. Germline CDR1 and CDR2: MNHEY and SVGAGI. The germline V and J ends were trimmed by 4 bases and 2 bases, with 12 bases remaining between them. CDR3 sequence reads: CASSSTGRGNQPQHF. The CDR3 DNA follows: TGTGCCAGCAGTTCTACAGGGAGAGGCAATCAGCCCCAGCATTTT.

The CDR3: CASSQVISQGREQFF. The CDR3 coding sequence is TGCGCCAGCAGCCAGGTTATCTCTCAGGGGCGTGAGCAGTTCTTC. The chain employs TRBV4-1 and TRBJ2-1, with D possibly matching TRBD1 (6 bases). The V end was cut by 3 bases, the J end by 9 bases, with 18 bases between. CDR1 MGHRA and CDR2 YSYEKL come from the germline V gene. The CDR3 is 15 residues long.

The CDR3: CASSVDRRTYEQYF. CDR3 sequence (DNA): TGCGCCAGCAGCGTGGACAGGCGGACCTACGAGCAGTACTTC. The chain carries TRBV5-1 and TRBJ2-7; 7 nucleotides align to TRBD1. CDR1 SGHRS and CDR2 YFSETQ come from the germline V gene. V lost 4 bases to trimming and J lost 2 bases; unmatched junction nucleotides: 6. This CDR3 is 14 amino acids long.

This clone was detected only once. The chain recombines TRBV4-2 with TRBJ2-7; D may be TRBD1 (6 bases). This CDR3 has 17 residues. Between the trimmed V and J ends, which lost 2 bases and 3 bases, there was a span of 20 bases. CDR1 and CDR2 from the germline V gene are LGHNA and YNFKEQ. CDR3 sequence reads: CASSQPFLGASYYEQYF. For the CDR3, the DNA is TGTGCCAGCAGCCAACCCTTCCTGGGGGCCTCCTACTACGAGCAGTACTTC.

The chain couples TRBV5-1 to TRBJ2-4; 7 bases are shared with TRBD1. Germline V gene sequence: CDR1 SGHRS, CDR2 YFSETQ. This CDR3 has 17 residues. Unmatched junction bases numbered 15, after V lost 2 bases and J lost 7 bases. In DNA, the CDR3 is TGCGCCAGCAGCTTACTCCCGACAGGGATAAAGGGGAACATTCAGTACTTC. This sequence encodes CASSLLPTGIKGNIQYF.

The chain carries TRBV5-6 and TRBJ1-1; no clear D. CDR1 is SGHDT and CDR2 is YYEEEE in the germline V gene. V gave up 3 bases and J gave up 3 bases, with 15 bases separating them. This CDR3 spans 15 amino acids. As DNA, the CDR3 is TGTGCCAGCAGCTCCCCTCGGGCCGGGGACACTGAAGCTTTCTTT. Its protein product is CASSSPRAGDTEAFF.

V gene TRBV24-1 combines with J gene TRBJ2-2; tentative D call: TRBD1 (6 bases). The CDR3 length is 14 residues. Deletions cut 5 bases from V and 2 bases from J, with 8 bases between. Germline loops: CDR1 KGHDR, CDR2 SFDVKD. The CDR3 nucleotides read TGTGCCACCAGTGCAGGGGTTAACACCGGGGAGCTGTTTTTT. It encodes CATSAGVNTGELFF.

The CDR3 loop is CASSQGQASGGYTF. CDR3 bases: TGCGCCAGCAGCCAGGGACAGGCTTCTGGGGGCTACACCTTC. The chain employs TRBV5-1 and TRBJ1-2, with 8 bases identical to TRBD1. CDR3 length equals 14 residues. V shed 4 bases, J shed 8 bases, and the junction held 10 bases outside the gene matches. Per the germline V gene, CDR1 is SGHRS and CDR2 is YFSETQ.

The V and J genes are TRBV19 and TRBJ1-1, with D unresolved. Germline values: CDR1 LNHDA, CDR2 SQIVND (reference sequence). The CDR3 consists of 15 residues. V lost 3 bases and J 1 base, leaving 12 bases between the germline ends. This chain's CDR3 is CASSIRPLRNTEAFF. The CDR3, as DNA: TGTGCCAGTAGTATCAGGCCCCTTCGGAACACTGAAGCTTTCTTT.

This chain joins TRBV6-5 and TRBJ1-2, with 12 bases lining up with TRBD1. This CDR3 spans 15 amino acids. Germline CDR1 reads MNHEY; CDR2 reads SVGAGI. J gave up 8 bases and V 5 bases, and 9 bases lay outside the gene matches. CDR3 in DNA: TGTGCCAGCAGTCCTCCGGGACAGGGGGCGGGCGGCTACACCTTC. Amino acids: CASSPPGQGAGGYTF.